The subject of this entry is one T cell receptor beta chain. The Seattle patients, enrolled during active infection, were followed longitudinally. The entry originates in a study of blood T cell repertoires in COVID-19. Study information: Sources were T cells, B-cell-depleted T cells, or PBMCs; the material itself was cDNA or gDNA.

In the authors' methods: It was from reference gene primer amplification that nucleated cell counts were estimated. Some clones are missing from TCRdb's copy, which holds only in-frame ones; the method was immunoSEQ multiplex PCR. V and J calls and clone size come straight from that table; D and trimming were deduced from the DNA. The sample holds some 180,000 clones, 75% to 85% seen once. This sequence originates from a woman in her forties with COVID-19, enrolled during active disease. The sequencing sample was made of peripheral blood.

This chain's CDR3 is CASSIDRVDTEQYF. The CDR3 DNA follows: TGTGCCAGTAGTATAGACAGGGTGGATACGGAGCAGTACTTC. This rearrangement joins TRBV19 to TRBJ2-7, with TRBD1 as a possible D gene (5 bases). CDR1 LNHDA and CDR2 SQIVND come from the germline V gene (reference sequence). The V end was cut by 0 bases, the J end by 7 bases, with 13 bases between. CDR3 size: 14 residues. Supplemented by reference TRBV19 and TRBJ2-7, the full variable domain reads DGGITQSPKYLFRKEGQNVTLSCEQNLNHDAMYWYRQDPGQGLRLIYYSQIVNDFQKGDIAEGYSVSREKKESFPLTVTSAQKNPTAFYLCASSIDRVDTEQYFGPGTRLTVT.